This T cell receptor beta chain originates from a study of blood T cell repertoires in COVID-19. For the study at large: The cDNA or gDNA used as material had been derived from T cells, B-cell-depleted T cells, or PBMCs.

Sequencing used immunoSEQ multiplex PCR; TCRdb keeps in-frame clones, though not all of them. The sample lists tens of thousands of clones; 80% to 90% were seen once. The CDR3 has 16 residues. V lost 5 bases, J lost 5 bases, and 4 bases stayed unmatched. The germline V gene has CDR1 LGHNA and CDR2 YSLEER. The J gene is TRBJ2-1, the V gene TRBV4-3; the match to TRBD2 covers 15 bases. The sample taken for sequencing was peripheral blood. This TCR was recovered from a man aged 55 to 69 with acute or convalescent COVID-19. The DNA for the CDR3 is TGCGCCAGCAGCGGGGGACTAGCGGGGGGCCACAATGAGCAGTTCTTC. It codes for CASSGGLAGGHNEQFF.